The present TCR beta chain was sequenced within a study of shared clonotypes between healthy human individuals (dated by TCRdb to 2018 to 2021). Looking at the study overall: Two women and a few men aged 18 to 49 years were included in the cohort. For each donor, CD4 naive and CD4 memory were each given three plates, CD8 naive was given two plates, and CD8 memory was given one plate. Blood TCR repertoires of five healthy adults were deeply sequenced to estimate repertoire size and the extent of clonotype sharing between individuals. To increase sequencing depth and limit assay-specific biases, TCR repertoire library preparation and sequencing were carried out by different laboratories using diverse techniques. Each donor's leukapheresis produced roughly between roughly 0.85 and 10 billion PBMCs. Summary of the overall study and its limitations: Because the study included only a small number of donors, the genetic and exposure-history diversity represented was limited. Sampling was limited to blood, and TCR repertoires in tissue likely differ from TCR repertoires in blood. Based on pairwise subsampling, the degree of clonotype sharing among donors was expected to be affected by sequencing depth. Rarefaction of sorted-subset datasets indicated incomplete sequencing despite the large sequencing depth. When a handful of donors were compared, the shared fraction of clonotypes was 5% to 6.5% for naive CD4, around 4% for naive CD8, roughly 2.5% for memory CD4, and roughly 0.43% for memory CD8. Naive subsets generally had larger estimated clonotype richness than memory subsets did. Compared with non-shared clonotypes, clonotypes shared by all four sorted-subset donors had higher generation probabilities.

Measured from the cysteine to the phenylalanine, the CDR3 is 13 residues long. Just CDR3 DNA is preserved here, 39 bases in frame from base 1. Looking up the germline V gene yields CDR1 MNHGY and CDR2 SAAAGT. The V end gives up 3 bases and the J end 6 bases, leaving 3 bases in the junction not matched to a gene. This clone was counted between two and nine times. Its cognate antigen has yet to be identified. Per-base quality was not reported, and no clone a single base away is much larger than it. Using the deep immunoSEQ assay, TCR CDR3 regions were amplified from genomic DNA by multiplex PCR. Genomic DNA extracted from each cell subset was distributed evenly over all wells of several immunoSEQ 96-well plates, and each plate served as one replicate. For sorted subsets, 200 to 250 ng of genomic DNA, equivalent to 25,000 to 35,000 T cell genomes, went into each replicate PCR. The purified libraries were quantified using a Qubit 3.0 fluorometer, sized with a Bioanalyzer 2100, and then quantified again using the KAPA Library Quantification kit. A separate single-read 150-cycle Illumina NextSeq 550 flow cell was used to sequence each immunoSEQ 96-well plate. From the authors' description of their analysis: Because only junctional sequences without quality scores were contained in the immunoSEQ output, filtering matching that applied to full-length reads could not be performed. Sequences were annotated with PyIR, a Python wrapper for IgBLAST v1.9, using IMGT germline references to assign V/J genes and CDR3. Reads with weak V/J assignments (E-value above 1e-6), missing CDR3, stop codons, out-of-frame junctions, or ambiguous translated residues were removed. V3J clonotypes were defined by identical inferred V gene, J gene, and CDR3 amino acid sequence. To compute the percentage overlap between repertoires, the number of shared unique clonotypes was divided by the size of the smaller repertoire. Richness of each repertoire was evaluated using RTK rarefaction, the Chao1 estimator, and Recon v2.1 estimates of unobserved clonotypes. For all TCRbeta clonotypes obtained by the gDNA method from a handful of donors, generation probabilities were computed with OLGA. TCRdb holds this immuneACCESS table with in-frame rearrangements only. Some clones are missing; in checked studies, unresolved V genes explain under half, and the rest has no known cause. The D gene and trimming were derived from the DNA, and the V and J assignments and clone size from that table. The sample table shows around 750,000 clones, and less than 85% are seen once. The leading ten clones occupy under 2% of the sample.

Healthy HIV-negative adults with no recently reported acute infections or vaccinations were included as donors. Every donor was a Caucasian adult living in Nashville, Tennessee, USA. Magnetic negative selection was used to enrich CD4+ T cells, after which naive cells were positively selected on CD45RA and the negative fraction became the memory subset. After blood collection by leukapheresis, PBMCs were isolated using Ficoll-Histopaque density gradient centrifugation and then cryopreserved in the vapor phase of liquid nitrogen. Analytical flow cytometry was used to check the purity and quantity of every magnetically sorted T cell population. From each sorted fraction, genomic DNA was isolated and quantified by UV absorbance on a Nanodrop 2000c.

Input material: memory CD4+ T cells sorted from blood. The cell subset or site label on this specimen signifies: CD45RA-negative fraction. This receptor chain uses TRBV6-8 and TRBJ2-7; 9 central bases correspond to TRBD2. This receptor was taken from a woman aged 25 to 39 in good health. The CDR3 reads CASSYRLAAEQYF. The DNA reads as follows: TGTGCCAGCAGTTATAGACTAGCGGCCGAGCAGTACTTC.